Reported below is one TCR beta chain. Per the original methods: Cell counts per sample came from amplifying reference gene primers. Produced via immunoSEQ multiplex PCR; TCRdb's table is partial and in-frame only. The V and J calls and clone size come from that table; D and trimming were worked out from the DNA. The table lists over 200,000 clones, about 80% of them singletons. The sample belongs to a study of blood T cell repertoires in COVID-19. Study background: Donors in the United States, Italy and Spain gave samples during acute or convalescent COVID-19. T cells, B-cell-depleted T cells, or PBMCs provided the cDNA or gDNA that served as material.

Sequenced sample: peripheral blood. The origin of this receptor is a woman of 80 years or more with acute or convalescent COVID-19.

The CDR3 is CASSPGQGGVNSEAFF. DNA of the CDR3: TGTGCCAGCTCACCAGGACAGGGAGGCGTTAATTCTGAAGCTTTCTTT. J is TRBJ1-1 and V is TRBV18; 8 nucleotides match TRBD1. With 2 bases clipped from V and 6 bases from J, the junction kept 11 bases outside the gene matches. The CDR3 totals 16 residues. Per germline, CDR1 KGHSH and CDR2 LQKENI.